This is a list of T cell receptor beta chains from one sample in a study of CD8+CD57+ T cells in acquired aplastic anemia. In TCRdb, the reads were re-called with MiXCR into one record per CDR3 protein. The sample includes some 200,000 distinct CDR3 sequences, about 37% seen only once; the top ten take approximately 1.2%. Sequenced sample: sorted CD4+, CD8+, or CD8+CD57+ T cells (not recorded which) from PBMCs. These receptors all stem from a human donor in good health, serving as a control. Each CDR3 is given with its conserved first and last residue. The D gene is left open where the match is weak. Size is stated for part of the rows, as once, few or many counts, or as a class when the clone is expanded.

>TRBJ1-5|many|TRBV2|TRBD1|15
CASSVGTGGVQPQHF
TGTGCCAGCAGTGTCGGGACAGGGGGCGTCCAGCCCCAGCATTTT
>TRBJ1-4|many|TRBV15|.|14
CATSRGSTNEKLFF
TGTGCCACCAGCAGAGGATCAACTAATGAAAAACTGTTTTTT
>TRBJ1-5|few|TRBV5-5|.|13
CASSFSGVQPQHF
TGTGCCAGCAGCTTCTCAGGGGTTCAGCCCCAGCATTTT
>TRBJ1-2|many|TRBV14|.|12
CASSQVNYGYTF
TGTGCCAGCAGCCAAGTAAACTATGGCTACACCTTC
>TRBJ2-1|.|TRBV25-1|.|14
CASSPLSSYNEQFF
TGTGCCAGCTCACCCCTGAGCTCCTACAATGAGCAGTTCTTC
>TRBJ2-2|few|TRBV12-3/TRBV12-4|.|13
CASSFTNTGELFF
TGTGCCAGCAGTTTTACCAACACCGGGGAGCTGTTTTTT
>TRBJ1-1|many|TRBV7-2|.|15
CASSLLVVVNTEAFF
TGTGCCAGCAGCTTGCTGGTGGTAGTGAACACTGAAGCTTTCTTT
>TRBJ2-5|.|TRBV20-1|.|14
CGANPGTGQETQYF
TGCGGTGCAAACCCCGGGACGGGTCAAGAGACCCAGTACTTC
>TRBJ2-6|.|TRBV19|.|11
CATSGANVLTF
TGTGCCACCTCGGGGGCCAACGTCCTGACTTTC
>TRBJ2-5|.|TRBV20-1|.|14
CSARSSGSQETQYF
TGCAGTGCTAGATCGAGCGGGTCACAAGAGACCCAGTACTTC
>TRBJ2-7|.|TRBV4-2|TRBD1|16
CASSQGDRGPPYEQYF
TGTGCCAGCAGCCAAGGGGACAGGGGCCCACCCTACGAGCAGTACTTC
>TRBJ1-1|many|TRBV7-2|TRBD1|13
CASSTQGGTEAFF
TGTGCCAGCAGCACCCAGGGGGGTACTGAAGCTTTCTTT
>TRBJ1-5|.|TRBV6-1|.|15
CASHWTETSNQPQHF
TGTGCCAGCCACTGGACAGAAACTAGCAATCAGCCCCAGCATTTT
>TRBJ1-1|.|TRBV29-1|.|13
CSVAGQWNTEAFF
TGCAGCGTTGCCGGACAATGGAACACTGAAGCTTTCTTT
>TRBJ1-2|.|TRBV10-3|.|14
CAISSRGLAGSYTF
TGTGCCATCAGTTCTCGGGGACTAGCGGGCTCCTACACCTTC
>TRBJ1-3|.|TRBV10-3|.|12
CAIRSGGNTIYF
TGTGCCATCAGATCGGGCGGAAACACCATATATTTT
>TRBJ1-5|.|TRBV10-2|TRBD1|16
CASNGQGVNPNQPQHF
TGCGCCAGCAATGGACAGGGAGTGAATCCTAATCAGCCCCAGCATTTT
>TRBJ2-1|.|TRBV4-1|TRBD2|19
CASSQDLLAGGRNTNEQLF
TGCGCCAGCAGCCAAGATCTACTAGCGGGGGGGCGAAACACCAATGAGCAGCTCTTC
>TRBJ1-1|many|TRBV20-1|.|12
CSARGETGGAFF
TGCAGTGCTAGAGGCGAGACCGGTGGAGCTTTCTTT
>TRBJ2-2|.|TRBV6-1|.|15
CASSGSISGTGELFF
TGTGCCAGCAGTGGTTCAATTTCGGGCACCGGGGAGCTGTTTTTT
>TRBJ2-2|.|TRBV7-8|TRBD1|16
CASSLGDRGHTGELFF
TGTGCCAGCAGCTTAGGGGACAGGGGGCACACCGGGGAGCTGTTTTTT
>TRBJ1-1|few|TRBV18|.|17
CASSPEGPGTRNTEAFF
TGTGCCAGCTCACCAGAGGGGCCGGGGACGAGGAACACTGAAGCTTTCTTT
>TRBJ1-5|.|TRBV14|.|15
CASSLAPGSNQPQHF
TGTGCCAGCAGCTTAGCGCCGGGTTCCAATCAGCCCCAGCATTTT
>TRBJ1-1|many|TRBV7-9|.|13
CASSLIANTEAFF
TGTGCCAGCAGCTTAATCGCAAACACTGAAGCTTTCTTT
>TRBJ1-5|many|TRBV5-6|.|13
CASSLERESPQHF
TGTGCCAGCAGCTTGGAGCGAGAATCGCCCCAGCATTTT
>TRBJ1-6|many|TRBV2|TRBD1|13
CASKGQNNSPLHF
TGTGCCAGCAAGGGACAGAATAATTCACCCCTCCACTTT
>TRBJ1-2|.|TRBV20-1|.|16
CSARDSRDNPVHGYTF
TGCAGTGCTAGAGACTCCCGGGACAACCCTGTCCATGGCTACACCTTC
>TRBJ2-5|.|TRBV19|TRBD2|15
CASSIDTSGRETQYF
TGTGCCAGTAGTATAGATACTAGCGGGAGGGAGACCCAGTACTTC
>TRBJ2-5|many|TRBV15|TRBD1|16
CATSSRTGARQETQYF
TGTGCCACCAGCTCCAGAACAGGGGCGAGACAAGAGACCCAGTACTTC
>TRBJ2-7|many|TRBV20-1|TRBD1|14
CSARDETGNGEQYF
TGCAGTGCTAGAGATGAGACAGGGAATGGGGAGCAGTACTTC
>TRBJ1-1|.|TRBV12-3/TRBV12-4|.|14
CASSSKGGGTEAFF
TGTGCCAGCAGCTCGAAGGGAGGCGGCACTGAAGCTTTCTTT
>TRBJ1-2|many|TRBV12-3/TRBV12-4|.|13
CASSHDRNYGYTF
TGTGCCAGCAGTCACGACAGAAATTATGGCTACACCTTC
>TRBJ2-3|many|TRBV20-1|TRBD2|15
CSAQTLAGPTDTQYF
TGCAGTGCTCAAACCCTAGCGGGGCCCACAGATACGCAGTATTTT
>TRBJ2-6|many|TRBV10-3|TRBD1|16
CATSGQGSGGANVLTF
TGTGCCACATCGGGACAGGGATCTGGTGGGGCCAACGTCCTGACTTTC
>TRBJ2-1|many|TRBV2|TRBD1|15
CASTNGQGGPSEQFF
TGTGCCAGCACCAACGGACAGGGGGGCCCGAGTGAGCAGTTCTTC
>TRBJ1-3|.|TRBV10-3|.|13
CAISVPGTNTTYF
TGTGCCATCAGTGTCCCAGGCACCAACACCACATATTTT
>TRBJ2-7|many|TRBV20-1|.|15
CSARDVGGGTYEQYF
TGCAGTGCTAGAGATGTGGGGGGCGGAACCTACGAGCAGTACTTC
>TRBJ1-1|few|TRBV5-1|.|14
CASSLEGGPVEAFF
TGCGCCAGCAGCTTGGAGGGGGGGCCGGTTGAAGCTTTCTTT
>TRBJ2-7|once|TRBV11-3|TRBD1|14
CASSLGGQGGEQYF
TGTGCCAGCAGCTTAGGGGGACAGGGTGGCGAGCAGTACTTC
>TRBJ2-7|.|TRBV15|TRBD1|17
CATSRGRPGQSSYEQYF
TGTGCCACCAGCAGAGGGAGGCCGGGACAGTCCTCCTACGAGCAGTACTTC
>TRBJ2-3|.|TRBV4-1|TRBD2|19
CASSQAFPGLAGLTDTQYF
TGCGCCAGCAGCCAAGCCTTCCCGGGACTAGCGGGGCTCACAGATACGCAGTATTTT
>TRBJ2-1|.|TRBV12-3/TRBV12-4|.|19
CASSPGQRFTDIAYNEQFF
TGTGCCAGCAGCCCTGGGCAGAGATTCACAGATATTGCCTACAATGAGCAGTTCTTC
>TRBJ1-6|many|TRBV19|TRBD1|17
CASTIATFDRGNSPLHF
TGTGCCAGTACTATCGCAACATTCGACAGGGGCAATTCACCCCTCCACTTT
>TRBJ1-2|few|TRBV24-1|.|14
CATSDKQTAYGYTF
TGTGCCACCAGTGATAAACAGACAGCTTATGGCTACACCTTC
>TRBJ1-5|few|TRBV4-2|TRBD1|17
CASSQDTGEISNQPQHF
TGTGCCAGCAGCCAAGATACAGGGGAGATTAGCAATCAGCCCCAGCATTTT
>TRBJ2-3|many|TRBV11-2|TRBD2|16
CASSHGTSGSTDTQYF
TGTGCCAGCAGCCACGGGACTAGCGGAAGCACAGATACGCAGTATTTT
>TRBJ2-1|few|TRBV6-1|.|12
CASRELGDEQFF
TGTGCCAGCAGAGAACTAGGAGATGAGCAGTTCTTC
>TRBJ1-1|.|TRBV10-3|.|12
CASSEVWEGAFF
TGTGCCAGCAGTGAAGTCTGGGAGGGAGCTTTCTTT
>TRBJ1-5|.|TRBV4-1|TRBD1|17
CASSQVGGQANNQPQHF
TGCGCCAGCAGCCAAGTGGGGGGACAGGCCAATAATCAGCCCCAGCATTTT
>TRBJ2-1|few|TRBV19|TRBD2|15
CASSLTSGPYNEQFF
TGTGCCAGTAGCCTAACTAGCGGGCCTTACAATGAGCAGTTCTTC
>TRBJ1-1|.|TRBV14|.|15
CASMGGDRQSTEAFF
TGTGCCAGCATGGGAGGGGATCGCCAATCTACTGAAGCTTTCTTT